The 13 T cell receptor beta chains below were found in one sample sequenced in a study of blood T cell repertoires in COVID-19. Profiled with immunoSEQ multiplex PCR; TCRdb holds only in-frame clones, not every one. The sample gives under 400,000 clones, roughly nine tenths of which show up once; roughly 3.9% is in the top ten. Sequencing input: peripheral blood. These receptor sequences come from a woman aged 55 to 70 with COVID-19, enrolled during active disease.

The rearrangement links TRBV28 to TRBJ1-4, with D perhaps TRBD1 (5 bases). CDR1 and CDR2 from the germline V gene are MDHEN and SYDVKM. Trimming stripped 5 bases from V and 8 bases from J, with 15 bases between. CDR3 length: 14 residues. CDR3 sequence: CASSTRASGEKLFF. The CDR3 DNA reads TGTGCCAGCAGTACCAGGGCTAGTGGGGAAAAACTGTTTTTT.

V and J are TRBV25-1 and TRBJ2-7, with D perhaps TRBD2 (5 bases). V was cut by 4 bases and J by 0 bases, with 10 bases left in between. Per the germline V gene, CDR1 is MGHDK and CDR2 is SYGVNS. The CDR3 is 14 residues long. In nucleotides, the CDR3 is TGTGCCAGCAGTGGAGGGCGTCCCTCCTACGAGCAGTACTTC. Residues: CASSGGRPSYEQYF.

The chain links TRBV18 to TRBJ1-1; weak D call: TRBD1 (6 bases). CDR3 length: 14 residues. Trimming shortened V by 2 bases and J by 11 bases, and 18 bases separated the two germline ends. The germline CDR1 and CDR2 sequences are KGHSH and LQKENI. As DNA, the CDR3 is TGTGCCAGCTCACCAAGGGATGGAGTTAGGGGGGCTTTCTTT. Protein: CASSPRDGVRGAFF.

The chain joins TRBV27 to TRBJ2-1; D remains unclear. The CDR3 totals 13 residues. The ends were cut back, 7 bases at V and 0 bases at J, with 7 bases in the middle. Germline V gives CDR1 MNHEY, CDR2 SMNVEV (reference sequence). The CDR3 is CASTRSSYNEQFF. The CDR3 DNA is TGTGCCAGCACCCGGAGCTCCTACAATGAGCAGTTCTTC.

The chain couples TRBV19 to TRBJ1-1, with 8 nucleotides matching TRBD1. Trimming took 6 bases from V and 10 from J; bases not matched to a gene: 10. The CDR3 extends over 13 amino acids. Germline loops: CDR1 LNHDA, CDR2 SQIVND (reference sequence). DNA for the CDR3: TGTGCCAGTAGAAGATCGGGACAGGTAGTAGCTTTCTTT. It translates to CASRRSGQVVAFF.

The J gene is TRBJ1-1, the V gene TRBV10-3; D is ambiguous. Germline V gene lookup returns CDR1 ENHRY and CDR2 SYGVKD. CDR3 length equals 14 residues. V lost 2 bases, J lost 1 base, and 8 bases lay in between. The CDR3 coding sequence is TGTGCCATCAGTGAGGGCGGGAAGAACACTGAAGCTTTCTTT. Translating it yields CAISEGGKNTEAFF.

The rearrangement uses TRBV4-1 and TRBJ2-3; the match to TRBD2 covers 8 bases. Germline assignment: CDR1 MGHRA and CDR2 YSYEKL. The J segment lost 3 bases and the V segment lost 1 base, leaving 9 bases of the junction unmatched. The CDR3 contains 17 residues. The CDR3 sequence is CASSQARLQRGTDTQYF. The CDR3 bases are TGCGCCAGCAGCCAAGCGAGGTTGCAGCGGGGGACAGATACGCAGTATTTT.

The V call is TRBV29-1, the J call TRBJ1-1; 7 positions agree with TRBD1. The germline V gene has CDR1 SQVTM and CDR2 ANQGSEA. The length of the CDR3 is 13 residues. V shed 8 bases and J 1 base; nucleotides not matched to a gene: 7. The CDR3 is CSFKQGPNTEAFF. The CDR3 nucleotides are TGCAGCTTCAAACAGGGGCCGAACACTGAAGCTTTCTTT.

This chain links TRBV6-5 with TRBJ1-2; TRBD1 matches at 7 bases. This CDR3 spans 13 amino acids. Trimming at V came to 0 bases and at J to 8 bases, leaving 3 bases not matched to a gene. Germline CDR1 reads MNHEY; CDR2 reads SVGAGI. CDR3 nucleotides: TGTGCCAGCAGTTACTCGACAGGGAGCGGCTACACCTTC. Its protein product is CASSYSTGSGYTF.

The sample holds a few counts of this clone. The chain recombines TRBV11-1 with TRBJ2-7; a weak D match, TRBD1 (5 bases). The CDR3 is 14 residues long. The germline CDR1 and CDR2 sequences are SGHAT and FQDESV (reference sequence). V dropped 5 bases and J dropped 3 bases, with 14 bases sitting between them. The CDR3 coding sequence is TGTGCCAGCAGCCCCTTGTCAGGGAACTACGAGCAGTACTTC. It specifies CASSPLSGNYEQYF.

The V call is TRBV6-6, the J call TRBJ1-5; TRBD1 agrees at 7 bases. The V segment lost 6 bases and the J segment 5 bases; nucleotides outside the gene matches: 10. Germline V gives CDR1 MNHNY, CDR2 SVGAGI (reference sequence). This CDR3 is 15 amino acids long. The CDR3 nucleotides are TGTGCCAGCAGGCCGGCGACAGGGACCCATCAGCCCCAGCATTTT. This codes for CASRPATGTHQPQHF.

This clone was counted a single time. J is TRBJ1-1 and V is TRBV7-9; 8 bases agree with TRBD1. The CDR3 loop spans 14 amino acids. Germline-derived CDR1 and CDR2 are SEHNR and FQNEAQ (reference sequence). J was trimmed by 3 bases and V by 3 bases; bases with no gene match: 3. This CDR3 reads CASSFRGQDTEAFF. CDR3 DNA: TGTGCCAGCAGCTTTAGGGGACAGGACACTGAAGCTTTCTTT.

The chain couples TRBV5-1 to TRBJ1-1; D gene ambiguous. The germline V gene has CDR1 SGHRS and CDR2 YFSETQ. The CDR3 consists of 14 residues. V was clipped by 4 bases and J by 1 base, with 11 bases between them. The CDR3 region is CASSPKTENTEAFF. CDR3 in DNA: TGCGCCAGCAGCCCAAAAACAGAGAACACTGAAGCTTTCTTT.